This entry is about one TCR beta chain. Antigen unknown. Sequencing of TCR beta covered CD8+ and CD4+ T cells obtained from blood. RNA, at about 0.5 to 1 ug, was reverse transcribed with random hexamers. Using its own MiXCR run on the immunoSEQ multiplex PCR reads, TCRdb lists one record per CDR3 protein. Of around 140,000 distinct CDR3 sequences in the sample, about 95% are singletons; the top ten hold roughly 0.14%. The data are from a study of CD8 T cells in Susac syndrome. Study details: Treatment status at blood draw for the Susac syndrome patients was therapy-naive, corticosteroids, or intravenous immunoglobulin alone. Regarding the study as a whole: As the study acknowledged, the number of individuals who were part of its TCR sequencing and HLA analysis was relatively small.

The TCR originated in a human donor with Susac syndrome. The sample taken for sequencing was CD4+ T cells from PBMCs.

CDR3 amino acids: CASSEGRGGFGETQYF. CDR3 bases: TGTGCCAGCAGCGAAGGAAGAGGGGGCTTCGGAGAGACCCAGTACTTC. The J gene is TRBJ2-5, the V gene TRBV13; TRBD1 matches 7 bases. With V trimmed by 5 bases and J by 4 bases, 13 bases remained unmatched. The CDR3 extends over 16 amino acids. Looked up from germline, CDR1 is PRHDT and CDR2 is FYEKMQ (reference sequence).